This section outlines one TCR beta chain sequence together with its context. Its matching antigen is unknown. These data originate in a study of cytomegalovirus exposure and HLA in healthy donors. Study context: HLA-typed donors were the source of some 85 million unique TCRs, which an early data release held.

Looked up from germline, CDR1 is SGHVS and CDR2 is FNYEAQ. The J segment lost 5 bases and the V segment lost 1 base, leaving 16 bases of the junction unmatched. The CDR3 loop spans 18 amino acids. It was with 60 Vbeta and 13 Jbeta primers that the PCR ran. Sequencing used immunoSEQ multiplex PCR; TCRdb keeps in-frame clones, though not all of them. This sample has about 110,000 clones, with about 80% found just once. Study-wide results and caveats: Analysis performed later found more than 15,000 TCR beta sequences associated with HLA alleles at 0.05 false discovery rate. CMV serostatus stood as the only immune exposure information on hand.

The sequencing sample was made of PBMCs. This TCR derives from a woman aged 45 to 65 in good health and CMV-seropositive. The chain couples TRBV7-6 to TRBJ2-5, with TRBD1 matching over 7 bases. The chain's CDR3 is CASSLGGTDTQIWETQYF. The DNA for the CDR3 is TGTGCCAGCAGCTTAGGGGGGACAGATACACAAATCTGGGAGACCCAGTACTTC.